This record concerns one T cell receptor (beta chain) sequence. The antigen it recognizes is unknown. Per-base qualities were not stored, and no clone one base away is much larger. These data come from a study of blood T cells in healthy people across ages (dated by TCRdb to about 2015). Notes on the research overall: In model experiments, roughly one uniquely barcoded TCR beta cDNA molecule per two T cells was captured by template switching. Two additional independent replicas of 1 million unique cDNA reads from the same blood draw were analyzed for two donors (one aged 18 to 30 and one aged 80 or older). The donors were split into four age groups: young (average around 17 years), middle-aged (39), aged (approximately 59) and long-lived (roughly 88). Age-related changes in TCR beta repertoire diversity were measured in the study by deep sequencing normalized with unique cDNA molecular identifiers.

Results the study describes overall, beyond this receptor: Compared with the aged group, the long-lived group had more naive CD4+ T cells, fewer expanded clones and increased TCR diversity, suggesting age selection. Since profiling was done on bulk unsorted PBMCs, naive and antigen-experienced compartments could not be conclusively compared. Because the CMV infection status of the donors was unknown, age-related changes in expanded clonotypes may potentially have been confounded. Estimates of total diversity based on one million sequenced T cells were considered lower bounds and underestimates. As age increased, observed TCR beta diversity per million T cells dropped in a roughly linear way, and a significant reduction was already evident by age around 41. There was a strong correlation between observed TCR beta diversity and the percentage of naive T cells measured by flow cytometry.

Libraries were built with 5' RACE. The sequencing machine was an Illumina HiSeq 2500. The second PCR ran for roughly 7 to 12 cycles and used a J-beta primer mix along with a sample-barcoded 5' primer. A unique molecular identifier was introduced onto each TCR beta cDNA molecule by a template-switch 5' adaptor carrying 12 random nucleotides. Each sample yielded at least 2.5 million CDR3-containing paired-end reads. All of the RNA was converted into first-strand cDNA using the Mint cDNA synthesis kit, with a TRBC-specific oligonucleotide serving as the primer. After uracil-DNA glycosylase treatment, a first 18-cycle PCR used universal primers M1SS and BC2_uni_R on all cDNA. The source study handled its data this way. For normalization, 1 million high-quality reads, each with a distinct molecular identifier, were randomly selected from each sample. Reads sharing molecular identifiers were discarded rather than binned into consensus sequences. MiTCR, set to a Q25 quality threshold and the strictest error-elimination algorithm, was used for CDR3 identification, clonotype clustering and error correction. Lower-bound total TCR beta diversity was estimated with a nonparametric unseen species model using Euler transformation. The raw public data were reprocessed by TCRdb itself: fastp quality trimming at Q25, MiXCR clonotype calling, in-frame beta chains only. One record per CDR3 amino acid sequence lists the most common genes and DNA. The V and J calls and clone size come from TCRdb's table, not from the authors' own analysis. For this sample there are about 930,000 distinct CDR3 sequences; about 28% appear just once. The ten top clones hold 10% of the sample.

The donors were some 39 Caucasian individuals from Russia, aged roughly 6 to 100 years, who were systemically healthy. Approximately 9.3 milliliters of peripheral blood were collected from each donor into EDTA-treated Vacutainer tubes. Ficoll-Paque density-gradient centrifugation was used to isolate PBMCs, with at least 6 million per sample. Total RNA, at least 5.5 micrograms per sample, was extracted from PBMCs with Trizol reagent. Naive CD45RAhigh/CD27high T cell percentages were measured by flow cytometry on a PBMC aliquot from every donor. The germline V gene (reference sequence) provides CDR1 GTSNPN and CDR2 SVGIG. From the cysteine through the phenylalanine, the CDR3 covers 14 amino acids. The retained sequence is limited to the CDR3, 42 bases, with the frame set at the first base. V sheds 3 bases and J sheds 6 bases, leaving 18 bases between their ends. These same records also appear under a second study, on T cells of mothers and their children. As the second paper documents: Donors were nine systemically healthy Caucasian individuals: three mothers and their six children. cDNA synthesis consumed the entire amount of extracted RNA, loaded at approximately 1.6 ug RNA in each 15 ul reaction. In the second PCR, the M1S primer added sample barcodes and 2-4 random nucleotides. Over 10 million TCR beta CDR3 reads came from each mother, compared with about 3 million reads from each child. Thymic selection similarly shapes TCR recombination output in related and unrelated pairs, with minor effect from inherited differences. Normalized repertoire overlap was always found to be slightly, but never significantly, higher in related mother-child pairs than in unrelated mother-child pairs. Persistent microchimeric T cell clones were not detected, at a sensitivity of 85 to 100 clones per million clonotypes. In the study, deep NGS was used to compare the TCR beta repertoires of mothers and children, and features distinguishing related mother-child pairs from unrelated individuals were sought. On average, the children were roughly 10 +/- 4 years old, while the mothers were approximately 40 +/- 4 years old. After adapter ligation was performed with NEBNext reagents, the libraries were sequenced on an Illumina HiSeq 2000 with 100+100 nt paired-end reads. To prevent cross-contamination, the mother and child libraries were prepared one month apart and sequenced in separate runs. For each donor, between about 500,000 and 2,200,000 distinct TCR beta clonotypes were identified. Naive TCR beta clonotypes were estimated from low-frequency clonotypes matched to each donor's FACS-determined naive share, without sorting.

This receptor was identified in a woman aged 35 to 49 in good health. Sequencing used blood. The sequence joins TRBV30 to TRBJ2-7; the D gene could be TRBD1 or TRBD2, each one agreeing over 5 bases. This receptor carries the CDR3 CAWSPGRRSGEQYF. In nucleotides, the sequence is TGTGCCTGGAGCCCGGGACGGCGATCTGGCGAGCAGTACTTC.